What follows are 17 T cell receptor beta chains derived from one specimen sequenced in a study of CD8 T cells in ankylosing spondylitis. In TCRdb, the 5' RACE reads were re-called with MiXCR into one record per CDR3 protein. The table has tens of thousands of distinct CDR3 sequences, approximately 7% seen once; the top ten hold around 7.8%. Sequenced input: blood, either unsorted or a sorted T cell fraction (not recorded which). Source of these receptors: a female donor with ankylosing spondylitis or in good health (not recorded which).

This chain connects TRBV7-2 to TRBJ2-5; D remains unclear. The CDR3 is 13 amino acids. The germline gives CDR1 SGHTA, CDR2 FQGNSA. Trimming shortened V by 6 bases and J by 2 bases, and 10 bases separated the two germline ends. In nucleotides, the CDR3 is TGTGCCAGCAGTCGTGCACGTCAAGAGACCCAGTACTTC. It translates to CASSRARQETQYF.

In its sample, this clonotype was seen many times. The chain joins TRBV30 to TRBJ1-1; D possibly corresponds to TRBD1 (5 bases). This CDR3 has 14 residues. Germline-derived CDR1 and CDR2 are GTSNPN and SVGIG (reference sequence). V was shortened by 2 bases and J by 1 base, with 11 bases between the two germline ends. The CDR3 is CAWSWGLGNTEAFF. The CDR3 region has the DNA TGTGCCTGGAGTTGGGGACTAGGGAACACTGAAGCTTTCTTT.

The table lists this clonotype with many counts. The chain links TRBV5-1 to TRBJ1-2; D remains ambiguous. V was pared by 0 bases and J by 4 bases, with 4 bases between. Germline lookup yields CDR1 SGHRS and CDR2 YFSETQ. This CDR3 contains 12 residues. The CDR3 sequence is CASSLEGYGYTF. The CDR3, as DNA: TGCGCCAGCAGCTTGGAGGGCTATGGCTACACCTTC.

The table lists this clonotype with many counts. V gene TRBV20-1 combines with J gene TRBJ2-7; 7 nucleotides match TRBD1. Germline values: CDR1 DFQATT, CDR2 SNEGSKA (reference sequence). The CDR3 is made up of 12 amino acids. With V trimmed by 5 bases and J by 6 bases, 7 bases remained unmatched. Written as DNA, the CDR3 is TGCAGTGCTCGCACCTCAGGGGGCGAGCAGTACTTC. This sequence encodes CSARTSGGEQYF.

This clonotype appeared many times. The chain uses TRBV5-1 and TRBJ1-6; D is possibly TRBD1 (5 bases). Trimming took 4 bases from V and 9 from J, leaving 17 bases between them. CDR1 is SGHRS and CDR2 is YFSETQ in the germline V gene. This CDR3 has 15 residues. Here the CDR3 DNA reads TGCGCCAGCAGCCCGGAAGGGGAAAGGGGTTCACCCCTCCACTTT. Protein sequence: CASSPEGERGSPLHF.

This clonotype appeared many times. The chain combines TRBV5-1 with TRBJ2-3; TRBD2 matches 7 bases. Germline V CDR1 and CDR2: SGHRS, YFSETQ. This CDR3 is built from 13 residues. The J segment lost 2 bases and the V segment lost 4 bases, leaving 1 base of the junction unmatched. The CDR3 bases are TGCGCCAGCAGCGCGGGGGTCACAGATACGCAGTATTTT. Its protein is CASSAGVTDTQYF. The full variable domain, completed using reference TRBV5-1 and TRBJ2-3, is KAGVTQTPRYLIKTRGQQVTLSCSPISGHRSVSWYQQTPGQGLQFLFEYFSETQRNKGNFPGRFSGRQFSNSRSEMNVSTLELGDSALYLCASSAGVTDTQYFGPGTRLTVL.

This clonotype came up many times. V and J are TRBV11-2 and TRBJ2-7; 7 nucleotides align to TRBD1. Trimming removed 2 bases from V and 3 bases from J; junction bases left unmatched: 4. Germline V gene lookup returns CDR1 SGHAT and CDR2 FQNNGV. The CDR3 totals 14 residues. The CDR3 sequence: CASSLYRGDYEQYF. DNA for the CDR3: TGTGCCAGCAGCTTATACAGGGGTGACTACGAGCAGTACTTC.

This clonotype has ten or more counts. The rearrangement uses TRBV20-1 and TRBJ1-1, with 11 bases lining up with TRBD1. Trimming removed 1 base from V and 0 bases from J; junction bases left unmatched: 1. This CDR3 is built from 15 residues. Germline assignment: CDR1 DFQATT and CDR2 SNEGSKA (reference sequence). The CDR3 DNA reads as TGCAGTGCTAGAGGGGGACAGGGGGTGAACACTGAAGCTTTCTTT. Its protein product is CSARGGQGVNTEAFF.

This clonotype was counted at least ten times. V and J are TRBV5-1 and TRBJ2-5, with D tentatively TRBD1 (6 bases). The V gene's germline CDR1 is SGHRS and CDR2 YFSETQ. This CDR3 region has 14 residues. V was trimmed by 4 bases and J by 5 bases, leaving 15 bases between them. CDR3 region: CASSTTMRGETQYF. Here the CDR3 DNA reads TGCGCCAGCAGCACCACTATGAGGGGGGAGACCCAGTACTTC.

The CDR3 DNA is TGCAGTGCTAGAGTCCTGGGACCGTTCTATGGCTACACCTTC. It codes for CSARVLGPFYGYTF. This chain links TRBV20-1 with TRBJ1-2, with D maybe TRBD1 (5 bases). The germline CDR1 and CDR2 sequences are DFQATT and SNEGSKA (reference sequence). V was trimmed by 1 base and J by 4 bases, leaving 13 bases between them. CDR3 length: 14 residues.

This clonotype was seen at least ten times. V usage is TRBV29-1 and J usage is TRBJ2-1; no clear D. The CDR3 is 15 residues long. Deletions cut 2 bases from V and 4 bases from J, with 15 bases between. The germline V gene has CDR1 SQVTM and CDR2 ANQGSEA. The CDR3: CSVEWGRTEYNEQFF. In nucleotides, the CDR3 is TGCAGCGTTGAATGGGGAAGGACGGAGTACAATGAGCAGTTCTTC.

This clonotype has a count of ten or more. V gene TRBV25-1 combines with J gene TRBJ1-1, with a tentative D call TRBD1 (6 bases). The CDR3 spans 13 residues. The ends were cut back, 4 bases at V and 5 bases at J, with 11 bases in the middle. Germline V gives CDR1 MGHDK, CDR2 SYGVNS. CDR3 residues: CASSATGITEAFF. The DNA of the CDR3 is TGTGCCAGCAGTGCTACAGGGATAACTGAAGCTTTCTTT.

This clonotype was observed at least ten times. V and J are TRBV29-1 and TRBJ2-5; D tentatively fits TRBD1 or TRBD2 (5 bases each). Per germline, CDR1 SQVTM and CDR2 ANQGSEA. The V and J ends lost 4 bases and 7 bases respectively, with 10 bases between them. The CDR3 is 11 amino acids. The CDR3, as DNA: TGCAGCGTTGGGGACCCCGGGACCCAGTACTTC. Its translation: CSVGDPGTQYF.

This clonotype appeared a few times. This rearrangement joins TRBV19 to TRBJ1-1; D is uncertain. The CDR3 is 13 residues long. V was pared by 3 bases and J by 2 bases, with 7 bases between. CDR1 and CDR2 from the germline V gene are LNHDA and SQIVND (reference sequence). The chain's CDR3 is CASSIGDNTEAFF. In DNA form, the CDR3 reads TGTGCCAGTAGTATCGGAGATAACACTGAAGCTTTCTTT. The whole variable domain, remainder taken from reference TRBV19 and TRBJ1-1, is DGGITQSPKYLFRKEGQNVTLSCEQNLNHDAMYWYRQDPGQGLRLIYYSQIVNDFQKGDIAEGYSVSREKKESFPLTVTSAQKNPTAFYLCASSIGDNTEAFFGQGTRLTVV.

The chain is built from TRBV29-1 and TRBJ2-2, with a weak D call TRBD1 (6 bases). V lost 3 bases and J 0 bases, leaving 11 bases between the germline ends. CDR1 is SQVTM, CDR2 ANQGSEA, per germline. The CDR3 loop spans 15 amino acids. The CDR3 loop reads CSVEGHNSNTGELFF. The CDR3 DNA sequence: TGCAGCGTTGAGGGACACAACTCGAACACCGGGGAGCTGTTTTTT.

This clonotype was seen repeatedly, ten times or more. The chain carries TRBV4-1 and TRBJ2-7; D uncertain. V lost 4 bases, J lost 1 base, and 8 bases lay in between. CDR3 length: 13 residues. Germline CDR1 and CDR2: MGHRA and YSYEKL. The CDR3, as DNA: TGCGCCAGCAGCCTCGGGCCTTCCTACGAGCAGTACTTC. Protein: CASSLGPSYEQYF.

J is TRBJ2-1 and V is TRBV2; TRBD1 matches 10 bases. Germline V gene data show CDR1 as SNHLY and CDR2 as FYNNEI. With V trimmed by 0 bases and J by 5 bases, 10 bases remained unmatched. The CDR3 length is 18 residues. In DNA, the CDR3 is TGTGCCAGCAGTGAAGCGGTATCGACAGGGGGCCTCAACAATGAGCAGTTCTTC. This translates into CASSEAVSTGGLNNEQFF.